Below, one T cell receptor (beta chain) is given with its context. The antigen remains unidentified. Deletions cut 1 base from V and 6 bases from J, with 9 bases between. The germline V gene encodes CDR1 MNHNS and CDR2 SASEGT. The CDR3 consists of 14 residues. The data originate from a study of human T cells and chemical hapten exposure. Stated time point: patch test 1, 2 weeks after DPC sensitization. Treatment: therapeutic diphenylcyclopropenone sensitization with weekly scalp DPC. General study results and limits: The presence of alopecia in the donors means their immune response may differ from healthy people's. Among expanded TCRs, significantly more large CDR3 similarity clusters formed than among controls. No shift was seen in TCRs above 1 in 1000 frequency with DPC sensitization.

MiXCR, applied by TCRdb to the RACE reads, yields one record per CDR3 protein. The sample lists approximately 71,000 distinct CDR3 sequences; roughly 9.2% were seen once. This sample comprised whole blood, obtained in connection with sensitization to the hapten diphenylcyclopropenone (DPC). The genes are TRBV6-1 and TRBJ2-2; no definite D call. This TCR was sampled from a woman in her thirties or forties with alopecia areata. Some clones in this sample may be carry-over from other donors' samples. The CDR3 DNA follows: TGTGCCAGCAGTGAAGGTGGTAGGGCCGGGGAGCTGTTTTTT. Protein sequence: CASSEGGRAGELFF.